A selection of T cell receptor beta chains follows, all from one sample in a study of identical twins. MiXCR, run by TCRdb on the 5' RACE reads, gives a single entry per CDR3 protein. The data contain 350,000 to 450,000 distinct CDR3 sequences, less than 20% of them seen just once; the ten biggest clones take up 12%. The specimen was naive T cells sorted from blood. Receptor source: a man in his fifties in good health. The CDR3 runs from the conserved cysteine through the conserved F or W. The D gene is left open where the match is weak. Clone size is given for some rows only: seen once, a few or many times, or a class if the clone is expanded.

>-|TRBJ1-5|TRBV20-1|many
TGCAGTGCTAGAGATGACACCTACGATTTGCAGCCCCAGCATTTT
CSARDDTYDLQPQHF
>-|TRBJ1-2|TRBV28|-
TGTGCCAGCAGTTATAGTTATGGCTACACCTTC
CASSYSYGYTF
>-|TRBJ2-3|TRBV29-1|many
TGCAGCGTCCAACCAGGGGGCACAGATACGCAGTATTTT
CSVQPGGTDTQYF
>-|TRBJ1-1|TRBV5-1|-
TGCGCCAGCAGCTTACGAAGGTTGGTGTTTCTGAACACTGAAGCTTTCTTT
CASSLRRLVFLNTEAFF
>-|TRBJ2-7|TRBV5-1|few
TGCGCCAGCAGCTTGGCCATGGGGACTGGATCCTACGAGCAGTACTTC
CASSLAMGTGSYEQYF
>TRBD2|TRBJ2-1|TRBV6-1|few
TGTGCCTCTTTCGGGGCGGGGGGGACCTACAATGAGCAGTTCTTC
CASFGAGGTYNEQFF
>TRBD1|TRBJ1-6|TRBV27|-
TGTGCCAGCAGTATAGACAGGGGGCGAAGGTCACCCCTCCACTTT
CASSIDRGRRSPLHF
>-|TRBJ2-3|TRBV7-9|few
TGTGCCAGCAGCGTAGGGGTAGATACGCAGTATTTT
CASSVGVDTQYF
>TRBD1|TRBJ1-1|TRBV13|many
TGTGCCAGCGCGGCGGACAGGGAAGCTTTCTTT
CASAADREAFF
>-|TRBJ1-1|TRBV4-3|-
TGCGCCAGCAGCCAGACATGGGACTCTAACACTGAAGCTTTCTTT
CASSQTWDSNTEAFF
>-|TRBJ2-5|TRBV20-1|many
TGCAGTGCTAGTGGTGTGAGAGAGACCCAGTACTTC
CSASGVRETQYF
>-|TRBJ1-5|TRBV20-1|few
TGCAGTGCTAGAGATGCCCGGAGGAACCCTAGCAATCAGCCCCAGCATTTT
CSARDARRNPSNQPQHF
>-|TRBJ1-3|TRBV15|-
TGTGCCACCAGCAGAGGGACGGTCGCCGCTGGAAACACCATATATTTT
CATSRGTVAAGNTIYF
>-|TRBJ2-1|TRBV5-6|many
TGTGCCAGCAGCTTGGAAATGGTGCGGTTCTTC
CASSLEMVRFF
>-|TRBJ2-7|TRBV10-3|few
TGTGCCTATTACACTCCCAGGCGGAGAGGGGACACCTACGAGCAGTACTTC
CAYYTPRRRGDTYEQYF
>TRBD2|TRBJ2-1|TRBV6-5|-
TGTGCCAGCAGTTACTCGAGGGTTGGGACTAGCCGGAACAATGAGCAGTTCTTC
CASSYSRVGTSRNNEQFF
>TRBD2|TRBJ2-5|TRBV12-3/TRBV12-4|few
TGTGCCAGCAGTTTAACCGGGGGGGCCCGGGAGACCCAGTACTTC
CASSLTGGARETQYF
>TRBD1|TRBJ1-2|TRBV18|-
TGTGCCAGCTCTGCCGCAGGGGGCGCGTATGGTGGCTACACCTTC
CASSAAGGAYGGYTF
>TRBD2|TRBJ2-2|TRBV27|few
TGTGCCAGCAGTTTATTGGGGGGGGACGGCACCGGGGAGCTGTTTTTT
CASSLLGGDGTGELFF
>TRBD2|TRBJ2-1|TRBV10-2|-
TGCGCCAGCAGGGCCGGGACTAGCGGGTCCAGCTCCTACAATGAGCAGTTCTTC
CASRAGTSGSSSYNEQFF